This TCR beta chain stems from a study of T cell clonotyping in hematopoietic cell transplantation. Per the germline V gene, CDR1 is WSHSY and CDR2 is SAAADI. V lost 3 bases and J lost 7, with 7 bases in between. This CDR3 has 13 amino acids. TCRdb's copy holds only in-frame clones and misses some; the assay was immunoSEQ multiplex PCR. There are 15,000 or so clones in the sample; around 60% occur only once, and about 11% lies in the top ten. Study outcomes and limitations: Pathologically expanded recipient clonotypes increased progressively from day 30 to day 180 as diversity fell. At the given depth, recipient repertoires were over 97% de novo clonotypes. Broader posttransplant TCR repertoire diversity was predicted by graft donor and pretransplant recipient Inverse Simpson Index values.

About this clone: Its specificity is not known.

Sequencing used PBMCs, obtained 30 days after allogeneic stem cell transplant. This TCR was recovered from a male patient aged 45-60 years who had an allogeneic stem cell transplant from an unrelated donor, so T cells may come from the graft donor. Some clones in this sample may be carry-over from other donors' samples. This chain connects TRBV10-2 to TRBJ1-6; no clear D gene. The CDR3 protein is CASSDQANSPLHF. For the CDR3, the DNA is TGCGCCAGCAGTGACCAGGCGAATTCACCCCTCCACTTT.